A selection of T cell receptor beta chains follows, all from one sample in a study of CD8 T cells in Susac syndrome. One entry per CDR3 protein, called by TCRdb with MiXCR from the immunoSEQ multiplex PCR reads. Of around 190,000 distinct CDR3 sequences listed, around 96% are singletons. Sample: CD8+ T cells from PBMCs. Receptor source: a human donor with multiple sclerosis. Each CDR3 is given with its conserved first and last residue. A D gene is named only where the DNA matches it firmly. For some rows the clone size is stated as once, few or many, or as a class when expanded; others skip it.

j_gene: TRBJ2-7
d_gene: -
v_gene: TRBV19
abundance: -
CDR3aa: CASSISYDTYEQYF
CDR3nt: TGTGCCAGTAGTATATCGTACGATACCTACGAGCAGTACTTC

j_gene: TRBJ2-7
d_gene: -
v_gene: TRBV20-1
abundance: -
CDR3aa: CSARDRGGLNYEQYF
CDR3nt: TGCAGTGCTAGAGATCGTGGGGGGCTCAACTACGAGCAGTACTTC

j_gene: TRBJ1-1
d_gene: -
v_gene: TRBV6-5
abundance: once
CDR3aa: CASSPEFSNTEAFF
CDR3nt: TGTGCCAGCAGTCCCGAGTTTTCCAACACTGAAGCTTTCTTT

j_gene: TRBJ1-2
d_gene: -
v_gene: TRBV20-1
abundance: -
CDR3aa: CSAFGEAGYTF
CDR3nt: TGCAGTGCCTTCGGGGAGGCTGGCTACACCTTC

j_gene: TRBJ1-3
d_gene: TRBD1
v_gene: TRBV27
abundance: -
CDR3aa: CASSPRGTGVYWSGNTIYF
CDR3nt: TGTGCCAGCAGCCCCAGAGGGACAGGGGTCTACTGGTCTGGAAACACCATATATTTT

j_gene: TRBJ2-7
d_gene: TRBD1
v_gene: TRBV27
abundance: -
CDR3aa: CASSAGTGHEQYF
CDR3nt: TGTGCCAGCAGCGCCGGGACAGGGCACGAGCAGTACTTC

j_gene: TRBJ2-1
d_gene: -
v_gene: TRBV29-1
abundance: -
CDR3aa: CSVDLAYNEQFF
CDR3nt: TGCAGCGTGGACCTAGCATACAATGAGCAGTTCTTC

j_gene: TRBJ2-7
d_gene: -
v_gene: TRBV15
abundance: -
CDR3aa: CATSRGGSGPFYEQYF
CDR3nt: TGTGCCACCAGCAGAGGCGGGTCAGGACCTTTCTACGAGCAGTACTTC

j_gene: TRBJ1-6
d_gene: -
v_gene: TRBV12-3/TRBV12-4
abundance: -
CDR3aa: CASGFETVNSPLHF
CDR3nt: TGTGCCAGCGGGTTTGAGACTGTGAATTCACCCCTCCACTTT

j_gene: TRBJ1-2
d_gene: -
v_gene: TRBV2
abundance: -
CDR3aa: CASSEEGTVHYGYTF
CDR3nt: TGTGCCAGCAGTGAGGAGGGTACAGTACACTATGGCTACACCTTC

j_gene: TRBJ2-2
d_gene: TRBD2
v_gene: TRBV20-1
abundance: -
CDR3aa: CSAQGLAGGIFTGELFF
CDR3nt: TGCAGTGCTCAAGGGCTAGCGGGAGGCATCTTCACCGGGGAGCTGTTTTTT

j_gene: TRBJ1-2
d_gene: -
v_gene: TRBV5-1
abundance: -
CDR3aa: CASSVSQFYGYTF
CDR3nt: TGCGCCAGCAGCGTCTCACAGTTTTATGGCTACACCTTC

j_gene: TRBJ1-1
d_gene: -
v_gene: TRBV9
abundance: -
CDR3aa: CASGANTEAFF
CDR3nt: TGTGCCAGCGGGGCAAACACTGAAGCTTTCTTT

j_gene: TRBJ2-1
d_gene: -
v_gene: TRBV24-1
abundance: -
CDR3aa: CATSDPRGGRPNEQFF
CDR3nt: TGTGCCACCAGTGACCCGAGGGGTGGGCGGCCCAATGAGCAGTTCTTC

j_gene: TRBJ2-1
d_gene: -
v_gene: TRBV12-3/TRBV12-4
abundance: -
CDR3aa: CASNLGHPSYNEQFF
CDR3nt: TGTGCCAGCAACCTCGGACACCCCTCCTACAATGAGCAGTTCTTC

j_gene: TRBJ1-2
d_gene: -
v_gene: TRBV7-3
abundance: -
CDR3aa: CASSLTPRGTDYGYTF
CDR3nt: TGTGCCAGCAGCTTAACACCCCGCGGCACCGACTATGGCTACACCTTC

j_gene: TRBJ2-2
d_gene: -
v_gene: TRBV11-2
abundance: -
CDR3aa: CASSASYSGELFF
CDR3nt: TGTGCCAGCAGCGCCAGCTACTCCGGGGAGCTGTTTTTT

j_gene: TRBJ1-5
d_gene: -
v_gene: TRBV28
abundance: -
CDR3aa: CASRGDQPQHF
CDR3nt: TGTGCCAGCAGGGGCGATCAGCCCCAGCATTTT

j_gene: TRBJ2-7
d_gene: -
v_gene: TRBV6-6
abundance: -
CDR3aa: CASSPQGEQYF
CDR3nt: TGTGCCAGCAGCCCCCAGGGGGAGCAGTACTTC

j_gene: TRBJ1-1
d_gene: -
v_gene: TRBV4-1
abundance: -
CDR3aa: CASSQDDLHTEAFF
CDR3nt: TGCGCCAGCAGCCAAGACGATCTCCACACTGAAGCTTTCTTT

j_gene: TRBJ1-1
d_gene: -
v_gene: TRBV27
abundance: -
CDR3aa: CASSPTDGHEAFF
CDR3nt: TGTGCCAGCAGTCCAACGGACGGACATGAAGCTTTCTTT

j_gene: TRBJ2-5
d_gene: -
v_gene: TRBV5-1
abundance: -
CDR3aa: CASSRWAGWTQYF
CDR3nt: TGCGCCAGCAGCCGCTGGGCCGGTTGGACCCAGTACTTC

j_gene: TRBJ1-6
d_gene: -
v_gene: TRBV15
abundance: -
CDR3aa: CATSGGGEVPLHF
CDR3nt: TGTGCCACCAGTGGAGGGGGGGAAGTACCCCTCCACTTT

j_gene: TRBJ2-1
d_gene: -
v_gene: TRBV6-5
abundance: -
CDR3aa: CASSYSRTSYNEQFF
CDR3nt: TGTGCCAGCAGTTACTCTCGGACCTCCTACAATGAGCAGTTCTTC

j_gene: TRBJ2-5
d_gene: -
v_gene: TRBV28
abundance: -
CDR3aa: CASSSNWMGTQETQYF
CDR3nt: TGTGCCAGCAGTTCCAATTGGATGGGGACCCAAGAGACCCAGTACTTC

j_gene: TRBJ1-1
d_gene: -
v_gene: TRBV5-4
abundance: -
CDR3aa: CASSLGRGLVTEAFF
CDR3nt: TGTGCCAGCAGCTTGGGTCGGGGGCTGGTTACTGAAGCTTTCTTT

j_gene: TRBJ1-6
d_gene: -
v_gene: TRBV5-1
abundance: -
CDR3aa: CASSLTPNSPLHF
CDR3nt: TGCGCCAGCAGCTTGACCCCCAATTCACCCCTCCACTTT

j_gene: TRBJ1-2
d_gene: -
v_gene: TRBV20-1
abundance: -
CDR3aa: CSARGYGYTF
CDR3nt: TGCAGTGCTAGAGGCTATGGCTACACCTTC

j_gene: TRBJ1-4
d_gene: TRBD1
v_gene: TRBV19
abundance: -
CDR3aa: CASKPGQDYEKLFF
CDR3nt: TGTGCCAGTAAGCCGGGACAGGACTATGAAAAACTGTTTTTT

j_gene: TRBJ1-1
d_gene: -
v_gene: TRBV5-6
abundance: -
CDR3aa: CASSLWGEILDTEAFF
CDR3nt: TGTGCCAGCAGCTTGTGGGGGGAAATTTTGGACACTGAAGCTTTCTTT

j_gene: TRBJ2-3
d_gene: TRBD2
v_gene: TRBV28
abundance: -
CDR3aa: CASSPLAGGFTDTQYF
CDR3nt: TGTGCCAGCAGTCCCTTAGCGGGAGGGTTCACAGATACGCAGTATTTT

j_gene: TRBJ2-4
d_gene: TRBD2
v_gene: TRBV27
abundance: once
CDR3aa: CASSLAGGDIQYF
CDR3nt: TGTGCCAGCAGTTTAGCGGGAGGGGACATTCAGTACTTC

j_gene: TRBJ1-1
d_gene: -
v_gene: TRBV29-1
abundance: -
CDR3aa: CSVLKDTEAFF
CDR3nt: TGCAGCGTTCTTAAGGACACTGAAGCTTTCTTT

j_gene: TRBJ2-1
d_gene: TRBD1
v_gene: TRBV4-2
abundance: -
CDR3aa: CASSQRPGTVLYNEQFF
CDR3nt: TGTGCCAGCAGCCAACGTCCCGGGACAGTACTCTACAATGAGCAGTTCTTC

j_gene: TRBJ2-3
d_gene: -
v_gene: TRBV27
abundance: -
CDR3aa: CASSPSRVEFTDTQYF
CDR3nt: TGTGCCAGCAGTCCCTCTCGTGTGGAGTTCACAGATACGCAGTATTTT

j_gene: TRBJ2-1
d_gene: TRBD2
v_gene: TRBV9
abundance: -
CDR3aa: CASSAKQGLADVLYNEQFF
CDR3nt: TGTGCCAGCAGCGCGAAACAGGGACTAGCGGACGTTCTCTACAATGAGCAGTTCTTC

j_gene: TRBJ2-1
d_gene: -
v_gene: TRBV5-1
abundance: -
CDR3aa: CASSSRRGPWDNEQFF
CDR3nt: TGCGCCAGCAGCTCCCGCCGGGGTCCCTGGGACAATGAGCAGTTCTTC

j_gene: TRBJ1-5
d_gene: -
v_gene: TRBV6-1
abundance: once
CDR3aa: CASSEASYQPQHF
CDR3nt: TGTGCCAGCAGTGAAGCGAGCTATCAGCCCCAGCATTTT

j_gene: TRBJ2-7
d_gene: -
v_gene: TRBV6-5
abundance: -
CDR3aa: CASAGTLVGEQYF
CDR3nt: TGTGCCAGCGCCGGGACCCTAGTGGGCGAGCAGTACTTC

j_gene: TRBJ1-2
d_gene: -
v_gene: TRBV5-1
abundance: -
CDR3aa: CASSLSAGPVYGYTF
CDR3nt: TGCGCCAGCAGCTTGTCCGCAGGCCCCGTCTATGGCTACACCTTC

j_gene: TRBJ2-6
d_gene: -
v_gene: TRBV7-9
abundance: few
CDR3aa: CASSSLSGANVLTF
CDR3nt: TGTGCCAGCAGCTCTCTCTCTGGGGCCAACGTCCTGACTTTC

j_gene: TRBJ2-2
d_gene: -
v_gene: TRBV12-3/TRBV12-4
abundance: -
CDR3aa: CASSPTSNTGELFF
CDR3nt: TGTGCCAGCAGCCCTACAAGCAACACCGGGGAGCTGTTTTTT

j_gene: TRBJ2-5
d_gene: -
v_gene: TRBV6-1
abundance: -
CDR3aa: CASSHLPSKIGQETQYF
CDR3nt: TGTGCCAGCAGCCACCTCCCTAGCAAAATTGGTCAAGAGACCCAGTACTTC

j_gene: TRBJ2-1
d_gene: -
v_gene: TRBV6-5
abundance: -
CDR3aa: CASSYYLFNEQFF
CDR3nt: TGTGCCAGCAGTTACTACTTGTTCAATGAGCAGTTCTTC